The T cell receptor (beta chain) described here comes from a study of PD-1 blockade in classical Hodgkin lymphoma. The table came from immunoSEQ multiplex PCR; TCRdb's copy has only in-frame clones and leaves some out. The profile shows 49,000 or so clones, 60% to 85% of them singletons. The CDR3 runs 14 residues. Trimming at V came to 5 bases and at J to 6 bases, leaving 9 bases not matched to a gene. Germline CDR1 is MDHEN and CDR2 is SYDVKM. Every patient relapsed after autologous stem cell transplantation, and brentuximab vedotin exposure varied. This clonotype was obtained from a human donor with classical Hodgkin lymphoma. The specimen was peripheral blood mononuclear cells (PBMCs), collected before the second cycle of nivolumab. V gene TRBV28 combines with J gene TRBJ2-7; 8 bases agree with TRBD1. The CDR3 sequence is CASSLARTGSEQYF. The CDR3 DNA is TGTGCCAGCAGTCTCGCCCGGACAGGGAGCGAGCAGTACTTC.